A selection of T cell receptor beta chains follows, all from one sample in a study of radiotherapy plus CTLA-4 blockade in lung cancer. Method: immunoSEQ multiplex PCR; TCRdb's copy keeps in-frame clones and lacks some. The table shows fewer than 65,000 clones, with approximately 84% occurring only once. The specimen was peripheral blood, collected from a patient treated with radiotherapy plus ipilimumab. The receptors derive from a human donor with non-small cell lung cancer whose response to radiotherapy plus ipilimumab could not be evaluated. Each CDR3 is given with its conserved first and last residue. D genes are given only for firm matches. Clone size is shown for a subset of rows, as once, few, many or a class of expanded clone.

j_gene | d_gene | abundance | v_gene | CDR3nt | CDR3aa
TRBJ1-5 | NA | NA | TRBV29-1 | TGCAGCGTTACCGGGGAAGGCAATCAGCCCCAGCATTTT | CSVTGEGNQPQHF
TRBJ2-3 | NA | NA | TRBV7-9 | TGTGCCAGCAGCTCTCTACAGGGAGATACGCAGTATTTT | CASSSLQGDTQYF
TRBJ2-1 | TRBD1 | NA | TRBV5-4 | TGTGCCAGCAGCTTCCGGGACAGTGCCCCTCGTGAGCAGTTCTTC | CASSFRDSAPREQFF
TRBJ2-4 | NA | once | TRBV30 | TGTGCCTGGAGTATCCGGGGGGCCAAAAACATTCAGTACTTC | CAWSIRGAKNIQYF
TRBJ1-2 | NA | NA | TRBV7-2 | TGTGCCAGCAGGCCGCCGGGGGTAGCTAACTATGGCTACACCTTC | CASRPPGVANYGYTF
TRBJ2-7 | TRBD2 | NA | TRBV2 | TGTGCCAGCAGTGAGCGGGGGGGCAGCGTCTACGAGCAGTACTTC | CASSERGGSVYEQYF
TRBJ2-7 | TRBD1 | NA | TRBV27 | TGTGCCAGCAGTAGGGGGACAGGGCTCACCTACGAGCAGTACTTC | CASSRGTGLTYEQYF
TRBJ2-4 | NA | NA | TRBV25-1 | TGTGCCAGCAGTGCCCCGGGAGTAAACATTCAGTACTTC | CASSAPGVNIQYF
TRBJ2-1 | NA | NA | TRBV13 | TGTGCCAGCAGCTTAGGGCGGCGCTCCTACAATGAGCAGTTCTTC | CASSLGRRSYNEQFF
TRBJ2-3 | NA | NA | TRBV7-9 | TGTGCCAGCAGCTTAGGGGTAGCGCGACCTAGCACAGATACGCAGTATTTT | CASSLGVARPSTDTQYF
TRBJ1-1 | NA | NA | TRBV27 | TGTGCCAGCAGTTTATCAGGGGTCCGGAACACTGAAGCTTTCTTT | CASSLSGVRNTEAFF
TRBJ2-2 | TRBD1 | NA | TRBV2 | TGTGCCAGCAGTGAGGGACAGGGGCTCCCGTCCACCGGGGAGCTGTTTTTT | CASSEGQGLPSTGELFF
TRBJ2-6 | NA | NA | TRBV19 | TGTGCCAGTAGTATTGGCGGGGCGGCTGGGGCCAACGTCCTGACTTTC | CASSIGGAAGANVLTF
TRBJ2-5 | NA | NA | TRBV14 | TGTGCCAGCAGCCAAGCGACTGCCCAGTACTTC | CASSQATAQYF
TRBJ2-2 | NA | NA | TRBV5-1 | TGCGCCAGCAGCTTGGACATCAGCGTACCCGGGGAGCTGTTTTTT | CASSLDISVPGELFF